This T cell receptor beta chain was sequenced in a study of blood T cell repertoires in COVID-19. Study details: The cDNA or gDNA used as material had been derived from T cells, B-cell-depleted T cells, or PBMCs.

Clones were sequenced by immunoSEQ multiplex PCR, and TCRdb holds only the in-frame ones, with some missing. The sample has more than 200,000 clones; roughly 80% are singletons. The clonotype comes from a man in his 60s with acute or convalescent COVID-19. What was sequenced was peripheral blood.

CDR3 amino acids: CASSGEGVQYF. For the CDR3, the DNA is TGTGCCAGCAGTGGCGAGGGCGTGCAGTACTTC. The J gene is TRBJ2-7, the V gene TRBV6-6; tentative D call: TRBD2 (5 bases). V was clipped by 5 bases and J by 9 bases, with 11 bases between them. This CDR3 comprises 11 residues. Germline CDR1 reads MNHNY; CDR2 reads SVGAGI (reference sequence).